Detailed here is one T cell receptor (beta chain). Using immunoSEQ multiplex PCR, the repertoire was profiled, and TCRdb retains in-frame clones only, with some absent. The table lists about 270,000 clones, around nine tenths of them singletons. The data derive from a study of blood T cell repertoires in COVID-19. About the study: PBMCs, B-cell-depleted T cells, or T cells were the source of the cDNA or gDNA that made up the material.

V lost 7 bases to trimming and J lost 4 bases, with 11 bases between them. The germline V gene has CDR1 SEHNR and CDR2 FQNEAQ (reference sequence). The CDR3 loop spans 13 amino acids. The rearrangement links TRBV7-9 to TRBJ1-5; D is perhaps TRBD1 (5 bases). The TCR sequence derives from a man aged 40-50 years with active or convalescent COVID-19. Material for sequencing was peripheral blood. The CDR3 here is CASTYGGNQPQHF. The CDR3 nucleotides are TGTGCCAGCACCTACGGGGGGAATCAGCCCCAGCATTTT.